This entry features one T cell receptor beta chain sequence. Its antigen is currently unknown. This entry comes from a study of cytomegalovirus exposure and HLA in healthy donors. Overall study findings and caveats: Solely CMV serostatus was available to characterize immune exposure. With later analysis, a missense DCLRE1C variant became linked to TCR beta V- and J-gene trimming.

The V gene's germline CDR1 is SGHRS and CDR2 YFSETQ. V lost 0 bases, J lost 6 bases, and 4 bases stayed unmatched. This CDR3 is built from 14 residues. The PCR ran on 60 Vbeta and 13 Jbeta primers. Clones were read by immunoSEQ multiplex PCR, and TCRdb kept only the in-frame ones, dropping some. The profile shows 150,000 to 200,000 clones, about 72% of them singletons. V gene TRBV5-1 combines with J gene TRBJ1-2; TRBD1 matches 8 bases. The sample comprised PBMCs. The TCR sequence derives from a girl aged 10 to 17 in good health and CMV-seronegative. The CDR3 protein is CASSLEQGGDGYTF. In DNA, the CDR3 is TGCGCCAGCAGCTTGGAACAGGGGGGGGATGGCTACACCTTC.